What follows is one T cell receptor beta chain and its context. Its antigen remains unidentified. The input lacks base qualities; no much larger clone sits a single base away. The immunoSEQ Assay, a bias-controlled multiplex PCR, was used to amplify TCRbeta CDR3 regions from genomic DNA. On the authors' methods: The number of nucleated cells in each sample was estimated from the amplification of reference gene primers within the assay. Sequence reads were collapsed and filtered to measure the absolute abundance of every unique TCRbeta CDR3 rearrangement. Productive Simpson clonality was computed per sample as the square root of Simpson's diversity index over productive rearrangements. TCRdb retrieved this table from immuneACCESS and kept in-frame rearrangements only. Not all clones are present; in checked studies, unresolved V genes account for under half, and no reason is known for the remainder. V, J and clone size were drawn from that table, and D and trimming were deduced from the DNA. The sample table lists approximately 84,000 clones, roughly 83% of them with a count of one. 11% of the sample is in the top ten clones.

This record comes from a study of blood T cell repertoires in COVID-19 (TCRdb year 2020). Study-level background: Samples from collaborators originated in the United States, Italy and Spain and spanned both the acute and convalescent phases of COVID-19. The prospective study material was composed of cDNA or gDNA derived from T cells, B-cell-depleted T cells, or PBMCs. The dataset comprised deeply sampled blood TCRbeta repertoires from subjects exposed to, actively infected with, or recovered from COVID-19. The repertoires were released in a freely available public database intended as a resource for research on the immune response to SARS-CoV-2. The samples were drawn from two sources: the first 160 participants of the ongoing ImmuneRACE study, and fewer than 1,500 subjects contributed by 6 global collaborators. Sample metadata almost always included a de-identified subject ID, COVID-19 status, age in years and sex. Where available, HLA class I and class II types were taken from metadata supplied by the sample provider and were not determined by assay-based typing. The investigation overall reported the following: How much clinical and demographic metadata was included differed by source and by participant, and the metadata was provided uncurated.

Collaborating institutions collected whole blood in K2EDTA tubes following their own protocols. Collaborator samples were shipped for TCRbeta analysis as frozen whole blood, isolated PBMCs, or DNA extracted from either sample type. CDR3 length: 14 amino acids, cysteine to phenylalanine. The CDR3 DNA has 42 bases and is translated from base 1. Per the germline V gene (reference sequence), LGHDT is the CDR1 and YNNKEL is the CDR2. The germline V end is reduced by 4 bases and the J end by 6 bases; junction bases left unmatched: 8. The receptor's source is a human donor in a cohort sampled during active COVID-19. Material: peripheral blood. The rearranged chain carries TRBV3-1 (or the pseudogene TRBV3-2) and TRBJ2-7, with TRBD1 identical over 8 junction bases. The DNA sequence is TGTGCCAGCAGCCGCTTTCTAACAGGGGGCGAGCAGTACTTC. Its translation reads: CASSRFLTGGEQYF.